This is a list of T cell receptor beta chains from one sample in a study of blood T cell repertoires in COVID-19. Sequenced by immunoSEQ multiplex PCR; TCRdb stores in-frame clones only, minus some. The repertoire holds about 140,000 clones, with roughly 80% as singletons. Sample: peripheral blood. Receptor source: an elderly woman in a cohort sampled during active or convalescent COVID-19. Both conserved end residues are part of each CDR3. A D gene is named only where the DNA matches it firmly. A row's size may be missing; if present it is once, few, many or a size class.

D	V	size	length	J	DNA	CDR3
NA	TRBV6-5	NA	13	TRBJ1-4	TGTGCCAGCAGTTCAGGCCGAGGGCGAGAACTGTTTTTT	CASSSGRGRELFF
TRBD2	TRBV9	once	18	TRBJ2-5	TGTGCCAGCAGCGTACTAGCGGGGGGGCCGGGATATGCTGAGACCCAGTACTTC	CASSVLAGGPGYAETQYF
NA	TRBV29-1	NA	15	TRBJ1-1	TGCAGCGTTGTGACACCAAATAGGGGGATCACTGAAGCTTTCTTT	CSVVTPNRGITEAFF
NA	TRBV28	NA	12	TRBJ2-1	TGTGCCAGCAGTCTTTCGGGGTACGAGCAGTTCTTC	CASSLSGYEQFF
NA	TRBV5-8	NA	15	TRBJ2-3	TGTGCCAGCAGCTTGGATCCCCGCGGGTCGGCTACGCAGTATTTT	CASSLDPRGSATQYF
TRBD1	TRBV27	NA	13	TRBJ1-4	TGTGCCAGCAGGACAGGGGTGCGTGAAAAACTGTTTTTT	CASRTGVREKLFF
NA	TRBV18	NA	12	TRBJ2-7	TGTGCCAGCTCATCGGTGGTCTACGAGCAGTACTTC	CASSSVVYEQYF
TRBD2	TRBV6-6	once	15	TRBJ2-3	TGTGCCAGCAGTCCTGGGACTAGCGGGACAGATACGCAGTATTTT	CASSPGTSGTDTQYF
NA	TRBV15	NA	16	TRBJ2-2	TGTGCCACCAGCAGAGTAGCCAGGGCCGGCACCGGGGAGCTGTTTTTT	CATSRVARAGTGELFF
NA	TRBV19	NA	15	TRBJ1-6	TGTGCCAGTAGTATACGACTGTTTGGTAATTCACCCCTCCACTTT	CASSIRLFGNSPLHF
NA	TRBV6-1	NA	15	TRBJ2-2	TGTGCCAGCAGTGAAGACCCGGGAGTAACCGGGGAGCTGTTTTTT	CASSEDPGVTGELFF
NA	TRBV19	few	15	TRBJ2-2	TGTGCCAGTAGTATAGGGGGACACCTCACCGGGGAGCTGTTTTTT	CASSIGGHLTGELFF
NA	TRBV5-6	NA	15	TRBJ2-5	TGTGCCAGCAGCTTAGCAGGGGCTTGGCGAGAGACCCAGTACTTC	CASSLAGAWRETQYF
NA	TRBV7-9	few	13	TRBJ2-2	TGTGCCAGCAGCTTGTGGGCTTCCGGGGAGCTGTTTTTT	CASSLWASGELFF
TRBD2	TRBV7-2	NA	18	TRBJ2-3	TGTGCCAGCAGCTTAGTAGTTCTAGCGGGCTATAGCACAGATACGCAGTATTTT	CASSLVVLAGYSTDTQYF
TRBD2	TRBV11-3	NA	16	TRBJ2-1	TGTGCCAGCAGCATCGGGACTAGCGGGGGCCTAGTTGAGCAGTTCTTC	CASSIGTSGGLVEQFF
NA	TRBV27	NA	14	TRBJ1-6	TGTGCCAGCACTCTGAGGAGGGAACTATCACCCCTCCACTTT	CASTLRRELSPLHF
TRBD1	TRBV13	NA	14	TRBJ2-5	TGTGCCAGCAGCAGAGGGACAGCCCAAGAGACCCAGTACTTC	CASSRGTAQETQYF
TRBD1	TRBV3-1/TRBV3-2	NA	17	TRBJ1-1	TGTGCCAGCAGCCAAGGGAAGGGGGCAAGTTTTACGACTGAAGCTTTCTTT	CASSQGKGASFTTEAFF
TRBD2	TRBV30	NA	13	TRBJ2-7	TGTGCCTGGAGTTGGGGGGGAGTGAGCGAGCAGTACTTC	CAWSWGGVSEQYF
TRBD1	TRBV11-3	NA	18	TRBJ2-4	TGTGCCAGCAGCCATTCCAGGTGGACAGGGGGCGAGAGAAACATTCAGTACTTC	CASSHSRWTGGERNIQYF
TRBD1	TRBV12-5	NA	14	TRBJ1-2	TGTGCTAGTGGAGGACAGGCATCCAACTATGGCTACACCTTC	CASGGQASNYGYTF
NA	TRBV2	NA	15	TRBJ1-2	TGTGCCAGCAGTGATGTCGGGGAAGCTAACTATGGCTACACCTTC	CASSDVGEANYGYTF
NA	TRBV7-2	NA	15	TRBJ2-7	TGTGCCAGCAGCTTAGCGGCCGGACAGAACTACGAGCAGTACTTC	CASSLAAGQNYEQYF
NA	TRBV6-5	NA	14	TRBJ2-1	TGTGCCAGCAGCCTTGCAGGGGGGTGGGATGAGCAGTTCTTC	CASSLAGGWDEQFF
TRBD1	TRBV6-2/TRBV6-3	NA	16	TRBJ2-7	TGTGCCAGCAGTTACTCGCGGGACAGGAATACCTACGAGCAGTACTTC	CASSYSRDRNTYEQYF
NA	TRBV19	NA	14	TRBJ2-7	TGTGCCAGTAGTAAATTCCAGGGCTCCTACGAGCAGTACTTC	CASSKFQGSYEQYF
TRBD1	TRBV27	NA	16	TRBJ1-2	TGTGCCAGCAGAAACCCCGGGACAGGGGGCGCCTATGGCTACACCTTC	CASRNPGTGGAYGYTF
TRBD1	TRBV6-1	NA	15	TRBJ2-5	TGTGCCACCAGAGAAGACAGGGTATCCCAAGAGACCCAGTACTTC	CATREDRVSQETQYF
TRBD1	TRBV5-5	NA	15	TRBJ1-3	TGTGCCAGCAGCTTTGGGACAGGGATAGGAAACACCATATATTTT	CASSFGTGIGNTIYF
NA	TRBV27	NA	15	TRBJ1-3	TGTGCCAGCAGAAGTGTAGGGGGGGCGGGAAACACCATATATTTT	CASRSVGGAGNTIYF
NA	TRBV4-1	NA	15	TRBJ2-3	TGCGCCAGCAGCCAGGATAACCCAGGGCCCGATACGCAGTATTTT	CASSQDNPGPDTQYF
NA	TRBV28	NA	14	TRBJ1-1	TGTGCCAGCAGTTCGGAGGTGGAATACACTGAAGCTTTCTTT	CASSSEVEYTEAFF
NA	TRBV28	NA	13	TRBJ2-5	TGTGCCAGCAGTTTGACATCTCCAGAGACCCAGTACTTC	CASSLTSPETQYF
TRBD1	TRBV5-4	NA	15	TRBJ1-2	TGTGCCAGCAGCACGACTCAGGGGGCCCTCTATGGCTACACCTTC	CASSTTQGALYGYTF
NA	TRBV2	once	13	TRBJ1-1	TGTGCCAGCAGTGACAGGGCAGGCACTGAAGCTTTCTTT	CASSDRAGTEAFF
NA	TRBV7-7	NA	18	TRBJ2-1	TGTGCTAGCAGCTTACGGCCCGGGGGGCGACTCCCCTACAATGAGCAGTTCTTC	CASSLRPGGRLPYNEQFF